The rows below give T cell receptor beta chains drawn from one sample of a study of blood T cell repertoires in COVID-19. Sequencing was performed with immunoSEQ multiplex PCR; in TCRdb, only in-frame clones are kept and a portion is missing. The table records about 35,000 clones, 80% to 90% of them present only once. The sample consisted of peripheral blood. Every receptor here comes from an elderly man with active COVID-19. CDR3s include the opening cysteine and the closing phenylalanine or tryptophan. Fields, in order: CDR3 DNA, CDR3 protein, J gene, D gene, CDR3 length, V gene, clone size. D genes are given only for firm matches. Part of the rows lack a size; the others show once, few, many or a class for expanded clones.

TGTGCCAGCAGATATCGGACCGGGACTAGCGGGAGACCAGATACGCAGTATTTT	CASRYRTGTSGRPDTQYF	TRBJ2-3	TRBD2	18	TRBV27	NA
TGTGCCAGCAGCTTAGCGGGACTAGCCACACAGCACTTC	CASSLAGLATQHF	TRBJ2-7	TRBD2	13	TRBV11-2	NA
TGTGCCAGCAGTTCGGGACTAGCGGCGAACACCGGGGAGCTGTTTTTT	CASSSGLAANTGELFF	TRBJ2-2	TRBD2	16	TRBV27	once
TGTGCCAGCAGCGTAGCTTTACAGGGGGGATTATACGAGCAGTACTTC	CASSVALQGGLYEQYF	TRBJ2-7	TRBD1	16	TRBV9	NA
TGTGCCAGCAGCGTAGCTAGCTTACGGGGGGCCCACGAGCAGTACTTC	CASSVASLRGAHEQYF	TRBJ2-7	NA	16	TRBV9	NA
TGTGCCAGCAGCCCCCAGGGGGTGTACGAGCAGTACTTC	CASSPQGVYEQYF	TRBJ2-7	TRBD1	13	TRBV5-5	NA
TGTGCCAGCAGCTTAGAAAGGGGCGGCTACGAGCAGTACTTC	CASSLERGGYEQYF	TRBJ2-7	NA	14	TRBV13	NA
TGTGCCAGCAGACCGACAGGGTCAGGGTACGAGCAGTACTTC	CASRPTGSGYEQYF	TRBJ2-7	TRBD1	14	TRBV27	NA
TGCGCCAGCAGCCACGCCGGGACTAGCGGGAGTCGGGATGAGCAGTTCTTC	CASSHAGTSGSRDEQFF	TRBJ2-1	TRBD2	17	TRBV4-3	NA
TGTGCCAGCAGCTTAGGAGTGAACCAGTTCTTC	CASSLGVNQFF	TRBJ2-1	NA	11	TRBV7-2	NA
TGTGCCAGCAGCTTTATAGCTTCGGGGGATTCACCCCTCCACTTT	CASSFIASGDSPLHF	TRBJ1-6	NA	15	TRBV5-5	few
TGTGCCAGCAGCCCCCTAGGTGAAAAACTGTTTTTT	CASSPLGEKLFF	TRBJ1-4	NA	12	TRBV7-9	once
TGTGCCAGCAGCCGAAAGGGGAAAACCAGCGCAACTAATGAAAAACTGTTTTTT	CASSRKGKTSATNEKLFF	TRBJ1-4	NA	18	TRBV27	NA
TGTGCCAGTCCCTGGGAGGGAAACACTGAAGCTTTCTTT	CASPWEGNTEAFF	TRBJ1-1	NA	13	TRBV6-5	few
TGTGCCAGTAAGAATCGAGCAGGGGCCTCCACAGATACGCAGTATTTT	CASKNRAGASTDTQYF	TRBJ2-3	NA	16	TRBV19	NA
TGCGCCAGCAGCCGAGCAGGTAGCGGAAACTACGAGCAGTACTTC	CASSRAGSGNYEQYF	TRBJ2-7	NA	15	TRBV4-3	NA
TGTGCCAGCAGTTTAGGAGGGGCACGTGTACAGTACTTC	CASSLGGARVQYF	TRBJ2-7	NA	13	TRBV28	NA
TGTGCCAGCTCACCCAGACAGGGGGATGGCAATCAGCCCCAGCATTTT	CASSPRQGDGNQPQHF	TRBJ1-5	TRBD1	16	TRBV18	once